The 4 T cell receptor beta chains reported below all come from one sample, sequenced in a study of T cell repertoires in aging, cancer and after chemotherapy. TCR beta rearrangements were amplified from peripheral blood genomic DNA. A mixed TRB-A/B primer pool amplified rearranged TRB by multiplex touch-down PCR. MiXCR, run by TCRdb on the multiplex PCR reads, gives a single entry per CDR3 protein. There are fewer than 7,000 distinct CDR3 sequences in the sample; around 29% occur only once, and 25% to 30% lies in the top ten. Sequences were obtained from blood. The receptors here all came from a human donor with a blood cancer.

This chain links TRBV19 with TRBJ2-5; 11 positions agree with TRBD1. Germline assignment: CDR1 LNHDA and CDR2 SQIVND (reference sequence). The CDR3 has 15 residues. Trimming removed 5 bases from V and 4 bases from J; junction bases left unmatched: 6. CDR3 DNA sequence: TGTGCCAGTAGTGCCCGGACAGGGGGCGTAGAGACCCAGTACTTC. Residues: CASSARTGGVETQYF.

This chain uses TRBV5-6 with TRBJ2-1; D is possibly TRBD2 (6 bases). V gave up 0 bases and J gave up 9 bases, with 10 bases separating them. CDR1 is SGHDT and CDR2 is YYEEEE in the germline V gene. The CDR3 covers 13 residues. CDR3 sequence: CASSLAGAREQFF. The CDR3 DNA follows: TGTGCCAGCAGCTTGGCGGGAGCGCGTGAGCAGTTCTTC.

This clonotype was counted a few times. V usage is TRBV7-2 and J usage is TRBJ2-1, with 12 bases lining up with TRBD2. With V trimmed by 5 bases and J by 0 bases, 5 bases remained unmatched. From germline, CDR1 is SGHTA and CDR2 FQGNSA. This CDR3 is built from 17 residues. CDR3 amino acids: CASSVLAGGTSYNEQFF. The CDR3, as DNA: TGTGCCAGCAGCGTACTAGCGGGAGGCACCTCCTACAATGAGCAGTTCTTC.

The chain employs TRBV10-3 and TRBJ2-1; D not resolved. Trimming pared 0 bases from V and 3 bases from J, leaving 12 bases between. The CDR3 has 16 amino acids. Germline V gene lookup returns CDR1 ENHRY and CDR2 SYGVKD. The CDR3 loop is CAISESVSAVYNEQFF. In nucleotides, the CDR3 is TGTGCCATCAGTGAGTCGGTCTCCGCCGTCTACAATGAGCAGTTCTTC.